These T cell receptor beta chains were read from a single sample in a study of OX40 agonist ivuxolimab in advanced cancers. The protocol was immunoSEQ multiplex PCR, while the TCRdb copy is restricted to in-frame clones and leaves out a portion. Seen here are some 50,000 clones, about 81% observed once, and the top ten hold 0.69%. Sequences were derived from CD4+ or CD8+ T cells sorted from blood, sampled in a trial of the OX40 agonist ivuxolimab. The receptors come from an adult with an advanced solid tumor such as melanoma, head and neck, liver or kidney cancer. Each CDR3 is given with its conserved first and last residue. A D gene is named only where the DNA matches it firmly. Size values are once, few and many counts, or a class for expanded clones, and some rows have none.

D	V	length	size	J	CDR3	DNA
TRBD1	TRBV7-9	14	.	TRBJ2-7	CASSPGTGYHEQYF	TGTGCCAGCAGCCCCGGGACAGGGTATCACGAGCAGTACTTC
.	TRBV4-2	14	.	TRBJ2-7	CASSQEKTTYEQYF	TGTGCCAGCAGCCAAGAAAAGACCACCTACGAGCAGTACTTC
.	TRBV10-3	14	.	TRBJ2-7	CAISDTESSYEQYF	TGTGCCATCAGTGACACAGAGAGCTCCTACGAGCAGTACTTC
.	TRBV28	16	.	TRBJ2-1	CASSPLGGPSYNEQFF	TGTGCCAGCAGTCCCCTCGGGGGACCCTCCTACAATGAGCAGTTCTTC
TRBD2	TRBV6-6	16	.	TRBJ2-7	CASGGGLAGATYEQYF	TGTGCCAGCGGCGGAGGACTAGCGGGTGCAACCTACGAGCAGTACTTC
.	TRBV19	18	few	TRBJ1-6	CASSIRSAEGQIKAPLHF	TGTGCCAGTAGTATAAGGTCGGCGGAGGGGCAGATAAAGGCACCCCTCCACTTT
.	TRBV15	13	.	TRBJ1-4	CATSRDQSEKLFF	TGTGCCACCAGCAGAGATCAATCCGAAAAACTGTTTTTT
.	TRBV7-6	16	.	TRBJ1-4	CASSLRQEGKGEKLFF	TGTGCCAGCAGCTTAAGACAGGAGGGGAAGGGGGAAAAACTGTTTTTT
.	TRBV1	16	.	TRBJ2-1	CTSSPIGQATVPEQFF	TGCACCAGCAGCCCGATCGGACAGGCCACTGTGCCTGAGCAGTTCTTC
TRBD2	TRBV2	20	.	TRBJ2-3	CASSERSRLAGGKNPDTQYF	TGTGCCAGCAGTGAACGATCCCGACTAGCGGGGGGCAAGAACCCAGATACGCAGTATTTT
TRBD2	TRBV7-3	16	.	TRBJ2-1	CASSLGYQAGSYEQFF	TGTGCCAGCAGCTTGGGCTACCAAGCGGGGTCTTATGAGCAGTTCTTC
.	TRBV5-6	14	.	TRBJ1-4	CASSLIGVPEKLFF	TGTGCCAGCAGCTTGATAGGGGTGCCTGAAAAACTGTTTTTT
TRBD2	TRBV9	20	.	TRBJ2-4	CASSASPSAPGGSTKNIQYF	TGTGCCAGCAGCGCCAGTCCTAGCGCGCCCGGGGGGTCGACCAAAAACATTCAGTACTTC
TRBD1	TRBV23-1	15	.	TRBJ2-2	CASSHRDSNTGELFF	TGCGCCAGCAGTCACCGGGACAGTAACACCGGGGAGCTGTTTTTT
TRBD1	TRBV9	18	.	TRBJ1-3	CASSSLRTGALSGNTIYF	TGTGCCAGCAGCTCACTTAGGACAGGGGCACTCTCTGGAAACACCATATATTTT
.	TRBV10-2	15	.	TRBJ1-3	CASSESMGRGNTIYF	TGCGCCAGCAGTGAGTCGATGGGGCGAGGAAACACCATATATTTT
TRBD1	TRBV19	15	.	TRBJ1-5	CASSIGQDYNQPQHF	TGTGCCAGTAGTATTGGACAGGATTACAATCAGCCCCAGCATTTT
TRBD1	TRBV6-1	13	few	TRBJ2-1	CASSESGGGEQFF	TGTGCCAGCAGTGAATCAGGGGGCGGTGAGCAGTTCTTC
.	TRBV19	15	.	TRBJ2-1	CASSILGGIYNEQFF	TGTGCCAGTAGTATTCTAGGGGGAATCTACAATGAGCAGTTCTTC
.	TRBV5-1	15	.	TRBJ2-3	CASSFQTPSTDTQYF	TGCGCCAGCAGCTTCCAGACGCCCAGCACAGATACGCAGTATTTT
.	TRBV14	14	.	TRBJ2-3	CASRGSINTDTQYF	TGTGCTTCGAGAGGCTCCATTAACACAGATACGCAGTATTTT
.	TRBV29-1	14	few	TRBJ2-7	CSARVGQRTYEQYF	TGCAGCGCCCGGGTTGGACAGCGCACCTACGAGCAGTACTTC
.	TRBV5-1	17	.	TRBJ2-3	CASSPEGRGALSDTQYF	TGCGCCAGCAGCCCGGAGGGGCGGGGAGCCCTTTCAGATACGCAGTATTTT
.	TRBV29-1	13	.	TRBJ1-4	CSVENGTNEKLFF	TGCAGCGTTGAAAACGGAACTAATGAAAAACTGTTTTTT
.	TRBV4-2	14	.	TRBJ1-5	CASSQDYGTQPQHF	TGTGCCAGCAGCCAAGATTACGGAACTCAGCCCCAGCATTTT
.	TRBV28	12	.	TRBJ2-7	CASSLIGGEQYF	TGTGCCAGCAGTTTGATAGGGGGCGAGCAGTACTTC
TRBD1	TRBV28	14	.	TRBJ1-1	CASSLGQGGTEAFF	TGTGCCAGCAGTTTGGGACAGGGTGGGACTGAAGCTTTCTTT
.	TRBV28	19	.	TRBJ2-3	CASSFLHATSGGLTDTQYF	TGTGCCAGCAGTTTCCTCCACGCCACCTCGGGCGGCCTCACAGATACGCAGTATTTT
TRBD2	TRBV6-5	16	.	TRBJ2-3	CASSYTAGGGTDTQYF	TGTGCCAGCAGTTACACGGCGGGGGGTGGTACAGATACGCAGTATTTT
TRBD1	TRBV12-5	15	.	TRBJ1-6	CASGEQGVRNSPLHF	TGTGCTAGTGGGGAACAGGGGGTCCGTAATTCACCCCTCCACTTT
.	TRBV6-5	14	.	TRBJ1-2	CASSSRTAPHGYTF	TGTGCCAGCAGTTCTCGGACCGCTCCTCATGGCTACACCTTC
TRBD2	TRBV10-2	16	.	TRBJ2-3	CASMRGSGGAADTQYF	TGCGCCAGCATGAGGGGCAGCGGGGGGGCGGCAGATACGCAGTATTTT
.	TRBV5-1	16	.	TRBJ1-2	CASSLEFGDSNYGYTF	TGCGCCAGCAGCTTGGAGTTTGGGGACTCTAACTATGGCTACACCTTC
.	TRBV9	16	.	TRBJ1-6	CASSPEVGPDNSPLHF	TGTGCCAGCAGCCCAGAGGTCGGACCCGATAATTCACCCCTCCACTTT
TRBD2	TRBV11-3	15	once	TRBJ2-7	CASSQGELAGAEQYF	TGTGCCAGCAGCCAGGGGGAACTAGCGGGGGCCGAGCAGTACTTC
.	TRBV14	12	.	TRBJ1-2	CASSQAAGGYTF	TGTGCCAGCAGCCAAGCGGCTGGGGGCTACACCTTC
TRBD1	TRBV11-2	15	once	TRBJ1-1	CASSEQGNMNTEAFF	TGTGCCAGCAGCGAACAGGGGAACATGAACACTGAAGCTTTCTTT
TRBD2	TRBV6-6	16	.	TRBJ2-1	CASSYSTSGLYNEQFF	TGTGCCAGCAGTTACTCCACTAGCGGACTATACAATGAGCAGTTCTTC
.	TRBV11-2	15	.	TRBJ2-3	CASSIKGRVGDTQYF	TGTGCCAGCAGCATAAAAGGCAGGGTAGGGGATACGCAGTATTTT
.	TRBV5-5	14	.	TRBJ1-2	CASSLTDRPYGYTF	TGTGCCAGCAGCTTGACTGACAGGCCCTATGGCTACACCTTC
TRBD2	TRBV5-1	17	.	TRBJ2-5	CASSAQMSSGGGETQYF	TGCGCCAGCAGCGCCCAGATGTCTAGCGGGGGTGGAGAGACCCAGTACTTC
.	TRBV18	13	.	TRBJ1-5	CASSPGGNQPQHF	TGTGCCAGCTCACCAGGCGGGAATCAGCCCCAGCATTTT
TRBD1	TRBV5-8	14	once	TRBJ1-2	CASSWGQDRYGYTF	TGTGCCAGCAGCTGGGGACAGGATCGCTATGGCTACACCTTC
.	TRBV5-1	14	few	TRBJ2-7	CASSPGDAPYEQYF	TGCGCCAGCAGCCCGGGGGACGCCCCCTACGAGCAGTACTTC
.	TRBV10-3	14	.	TRBJ1-1	CAISEYGGNTEAFF	TGTGCCATCAGTGAGTATGGGGGGAACACTGAAGCTTTCTTT
.	TRBV29-1	12	.	TRBJ2-7	CSVEQGPYEQYF	TGCAGCGTTGAACAGGGTCCCTACGAGCAGTACTTC
TRBD1	TRBV12-5	13	.	TRBJ2-5	CASGLGTGETQYF	TGTGCTAGTGGTTTGGGGACAGGGGAGACCCAGTACTTC
TRBD1	TRBV18	14	.	TRBJ2-5	CASSPQGARETQYF	TGTGCCAGCTCACCACAGGGGGCAAGGGAGACCCAGTACTTC
.	TRBV18	14	once	TRBJ2-7	CASSPLTSIYEQYF	TGTGCCAGCTCACCCCTGACATCGATCTACGAGCAGTACTTC
.	TRBV6-5	15	.	TRBJ2-6	CASSYRTDRANVLTF	TGTGCCAGCAGTTACCGGACGGACCGGGCCAACGTCCTGACTTTC
TRBD1	TRBV5-1	15	few	TRBJ2-7	CASSLGTGGYYEQYF	TGCGCCAGCAGCTTGGGGACAGGGGGATACTACGAGCAGTACTTC
.	TRBV5-6	12	.	TRBJ1-5	CASSDGNQPQHF	TGTGCCAGCAGCGACGGCAATCAGCCCCAGCATTTT
TRBD1	TRBV27	14	once	TRBJ2-7	CASSFRDRGGEQYF	TGTGCCAGCAGTTTCCGGGACAGGGGCGGGGAGCAGTACTTC